This entry concerns a single T cell receptor beta chain. In the original processing: Cell counts per sample came from amplifying reference gene primers. TCRdb's copy holds only in-frame clones and misses some; the assay was immunoSEQ multiplex PCR. V and J calls and clone size follow that table, whereas D and trimming were derived from the DNA. There are fewer than 300,000 clones in the sample; approximately 84% occur only once, and roughly 8.6% lies in the top ten. Germline V gene sequence: CDR1 SGHNT, CDR2 YYREEE (reference sequence). The CDR3 covers 18 residues. Trimming took 0 bases from V and 0 from J; bases not matched to a gene: 6. The data were obtained in a study of blood T cell repertoires in COVID-19. As for the study in general: Researchers got acute and convalescent COVID-19 samples from the United States, Italy and Spain. The analysed material was cDNA or gDNA that came from T cells, B-cell-depleted T cells, or PBMCs.

The sequencing input was peripheral blood. This chain joins TRBV5-4 and TRBJ2-4; 10 positions agree with TRBD2. This sequence was found in a human donor in a cohort sampled during active COVID-19. The CDR3 DNA follows: TGTGCCAGCAGCTTGGTTCCGCTAGCGGGGGTAGCCAAAAACATTCAGTACTTC. This codes for CASSLVPLAGVAKNIQYF. Full variable domain (rest looked up from reference TRBV5-4 and TRBJ2-4): ETGVTQSPTHLIKTRGQQVTLRCSSQSGHNTVSWYQQALGQGPQFIFQYYREEENGRGNFPPRFSGLQFPNYSSELNVNALELDDSALYLCASSLVPLAGVAKNIQYFGAGTRLSVL.